The 30 T cell receptor beta chains presented below share a single source sample, sequenced in a study of ipilimumab plus nivolumab after autologous stem cell transplantation. Measured with immunoSEQ multiplex PCR; TCRdb has only the in-frame clones, and not every one. The sample includes over 15,000 clones, more than 60% of them seen just once. Sequenced material: PBMCs, taken in a trial of ipilimumab plus nivolumab as post-transplant consolidation. Receptor source: a male donor with diffuse large B-cell lymphoma.

The chain recombines TRBV6-1 with TRBJ1-1; 7 bases line up with TRBD1. Per germline, CDR1 MNHNS and CDR2 SASEGT. The CDR3 covers 16 residues. Trimming took 0 bases from V and 4 from J; bases not matched to a gene: 8. The CDR3, as DNA: TGTGCCAGCAGTGAAGCTTGGAGACAGGGTGGCACTGAAGCTTTCTTT. This sequence encodes CASSEAWRQGGTEAFF.

In nucleotides, the CDR3 is TGTGCCAGCAGCTTACTTAGCGGGAGGGCCTACGAGCAGTACTTC. Translated: CASSLLSGRAYEQYF. The gene calls are TRBV11-1 and TRBJ2-7; 11 nucleotides match TRBD2. The CDR3 totals 15 residues. V dropped 2 bases and J dropped 2; count of bases not matched to a gene: 2. Per germline, CDR1 SGHAT and CDR2 FQDESV (reference sequence).

This chain connects TRBV15 to TRBJ2-3, with D tentatively TRBD1 or TRBD2 (5 bases each). This CDR3 is 15 amino acids long. The V end lost 1 base, the J end lost 5 bases, and 13 bases lay between the germline ends. Germline loops: CDR1 LNHNV, CDR2 YYDKDF (reference sequence). The CDR3 protein is CATSRAGPLGDTQYF. The CDR3 nucleotides are TGTGCCACCAGCAGAGCGGGACCTTTGGGAGATACGCAGTATTTT. Full variable domain (outside the CDR3, taken from reference TRBV15 and TRBJ2-3): DAMVIQNPRYQVTQFGKPVTLSCSQTLNHNVMYWYQQKSSQAPKLLFHYYDKDFNNEADTPDNFQSRRPNTSFCFLDIRSPGLGDTAMYLCATSRAGPLGDTQYFGPGTRLTVL.

The rearrangement links TRBV19 to TRBJ1-5; TRBD1 matches 10 bases. The ends lost 7 bases at V and 6 bases at J; junction bases unmatched: 3. Per the germline V gene, CDR1 is LNHDA and CDR2 is SQIVND (reference sequence). This CDR3 region has 13 residues. In DNA, the CDR3 is TGTGCCAGTATGGACAGGGGGGGTCAGCCCCAGCATTTT. The encoded protein is CASMDRGGQPQHF.

The V call is TRBV10-3, the J call TRBJ1-1; possibly TRBD1 for D (6 bases). The germline CDR1 and CDR2 sequences are ENHRY and SYGVKD. The CDR3 loop spans 15 amino acids. Trimming took off 8 bases at V and 6 bases at J, with 22 bases between the two ends. CDR3 in DNA: TGTGCCATCGGTGGCAAACAGGGAGACGTGGCTGAAGCTTTCTTT. Translating gives CAIGGKQGDVAEAFF.

This clone was seen a few times. The chain carries TRBV5-4 and TRBJ1-2; D not certain. Trimming cost V 2 bases and J 2 bases, with 10 bases left between them. Germline values: CDR1 SGHNT, CDR2 YYREEE (reference sequence). This CDR3 comprises 14 residues. CDR3 protein: CASSFTDGNYGYTF. The CDR3 region has the DNA TGTGCCAGCAGCTTCACGGACGGAAACTATGGCTACACCTTC.

The chain links TRBV7-6 to TRBJ2-2; D is perhaps TRBD1 or TRBD2 (5 bases each). CDR3 length: 15 amino acids. Trimming removed 0 bases at V and 4 bases at J, with 9 bases between. Germline CDR1 SGHVS, CDR2 FNYEAQ. The CDR3 DNA reads as TGTGCCAGCAGCTTAGCCGGGACCGCCACCGGGGAGCTGTTTTTT. Amino acid sequence: CASSLAGTATGELFF. Complete variable domain (other parts from reference TRBV7-6 and TRBJ2-2): GAGVSQSPRYKVTKRGQDVALRCDPISGHVSLYWYRQALGQGPEFLTYFNYEAQQDKSGLPNDRFSAERPEGSISTLTIQRTEQRDSAMYRCASSLAGTATGELFFGEGSRLTVL.

V is TRBV25-1 and J is TRBJ2-3; D possibly uses TRBD1 or TRBD2 (5 bases each). Germline CDR1 reads MGHDK; CDR2 reads SYGVNS. This CDR3 is 16 amino acids long. Trimming removed 5 bases from V and 3 bases from J, with 18 bases in between. CDR3 in amino acids: CASSSTGPTETDTQYF. The CDR3 DNA follows: TGTGCCAGCAGTTCCACGGGACCCACGGAGACAGATACGCAGTATTTT. Full variable domain (rest looked up from reference TRBV25-1 and TRBJ2-3): EADIYQTPRYLVIGTGKKITLECSQTMGHDKMYWYQQDPGMELHLIHYSYGVNSTEKGDLSSESTVSRIRTEHFPLTLESARPSHTSQYLCASSSTGPTETDTQYFGPGTRLTVL.

Only a few counts were recorded for this clone. This chain links TRBV6-1 with TRBJ1-5; unclear D gene. Germline CDR1 reads MNHNS; CDR2 reads SASEGT. V gave up 2 bases and J gave up 7 bases, with 9 bases separating them. The length of the CDR3 is 13 residues. The CDR3 spells CASSEMVEQPQHF. DNA for the CDR3: TGTGCCAGCAGTGAAATGGTGGAGCAGCCCCAGCATTTT.

V usage is TRBV2 and J usage is TRBJ2-7; weak D call: TRBD1 (6 bases). Germline V gene data show CDR1 as SNHLY and CDR2 as FYNNEI. The CDR3 is 14 amino acids. V was clipped by 6 bases and J by 5 bases, with 17 bases between them. The CDR3 sequence is CASSKQGPIDEQYF. DNA for the CDR3: TGTGCCAGCAGCAAACAGGGACCCATCGACGAGCAGTACTTC.

This clone was observed a single time. Its ends do not fully match the called genes, so a read error is possible. The CDR3 region has the DNA TGTGCTAGCAGCCCCGTAGCGGGAGGCTCCTACAATGAGCAGTTCTTC. Translation: CASSPVAGGSYNEQFF. The chain is built from TRBV7-7 and TRBJ2-1; 10 bases fit TRBD2. The CDR3 runs to 16 residues. Germline assignment: CDR1 SSHAT and CDR2 FNYEAQ (reference sequence).

The chain employs TRBV7-2 and TRBJ2-5; D ambiguous. The V gene's germline CDR1 is SGHTA and CDR2 FQGNSA. This CDR3 contains 12 residues. Trimming took off 3 bases at V and 5 bases at J, with 7 bases between the two ends. CDR3 in DNA: TGTGCCAGCAGCTTTTCAAGGGAGACCCAGTACTTC. The encoded protein is CASSFSRETQYF. The complete variable domain, with remaining parts taken from reference TRBV7-2 and TRBJ2-5, reads GAGVSQSPSNKVTEKGKDVELRCDPISGHTALYWYRQSLGQGLEFLIYFQGNSAPDKSGLPSDRFSAERTGGSVSTLTIQRTQQEDSAVYLCASSFSRETQYFGPGTRLLVL.

The chain has TRBV19 and TRBJ2-5; tentative D call: TRBD1 (6 bases). The CDR3 length is 17 residues. Per the germline V gene, CDR1 is LNHDA and CDR2 is SQIVND (reference sequence). The V end lost 3 bases, the J end lost 2 bases, and 19 bases lay between the germline ends. CDR3 amino acids: CASSIPGAGELQETQYF. CDR3 DNA sequence: TGTGCCAGTAGTATTCCCGGGGCAGGGGAACTACAAGAGACCCAGTACTTC.

The gene calls are TRBV4-1 and TRBJ1-2; maybe TRBD1 (6 bases). This CDR3 comprises 14 residues. Trimming shortened V by 0 bases and J by 8 bases, and 13 bases separated the two germline ends. Germline-derived CDR1 and CDR2 are MGHRA and YSYEKL. The CDR3 bases are TGCGCCAGCAGCCAAGATGGGGGGGCAGGAGGCTACACCTTC. Translating gives CASSQDGGAGGYTF.

CDR3 region: CASGGRTGNQETQYF. The CDR3 DNA follows: TGTGCCAGCGGGGGTAGGACAGGCAACCAAGAGACCCAGTACTTC. The J gene is TRBJ2-5, the V gene TRBV11-3, with 7 bases that match TRBD1. This CDR3 is built from 15 residues. Germline CDR1 and CDR2: SGHNT and YENEEA. V gave up 8 bases and J gave up 0 bases; unmatched junction bases: 9.

V usage is TRBV28 and J usage is TRBJ1-1, with D unresolved. The CDR3 is made up of 15 amino acids. Trimming left V 7 bases short and J 0 bases short, with 15 bases between. Germline CDR1 is MDHEN and CDR2 is SYDVKM. The CDR3 DNA sequence: TGTGCCAGCAAATCAAGGGAGCCGATGAACACTGAAGCTTTCTTT. Translating it yields CASKSREPMNTEAFF.

The chain employs TRBV27 and TRBJ2-1; no definite D call. Per the germline V gene, CDR1 is MNHEY and CDR2 is SMNVEV (reference sequence). This CDR3 contains 9 residues. V dropped 11 bases and J dropped 9 bases, with 8 bases sitting between them. The CDR3 loop is CAQGCEQFF. CDR3 DNA sequence: TGTGCCCAAGGTTGTGAGCAGTTCTTC.

The V and J genes are TRBV2 and TRBJ1-2, with D maybe TRBD1 (6 bases). V was shortened by 7 bases and J by 2 bases, with 14 bases between the two germline ends. This CDR3 region has 14 residues. CDR1 and CDR2 (germline): SNHLY, FYNNEI. CDR3 loop: CASIPGAGNYGYTF. The CDR3 DNA follows: TGTGCCAGCATACCAGGGGCGGGGAACTATGGCTACACCTTC.

This chain uses TRBV4-1 with TRBJ2-3; 8 positions match TRBD2. There are 18 residues in the CDR3. V gave up 1 base and J gave up 1 base; unmatched junction bases: 10. CDR1 MGHRA and CDR2 YSYEKL come from the germline V gene. The CDR3 sequence is CASSQAQAGGGRTDTQYF. The CDR3, as DNA: TGCGCCAGCAGCCAAGCTCAGGCGGGGGGAGGCCGCACAGATACGCAGTATTTT.

The genes are TRBV4-1 and TRBJ2-7; 12 positions match TRBD1. The CDR3 has 16 residues. The ends lost 0 bases at V and 7 bases at J; junction bases unmatched: 7. Germline assignment: CDR1 MGHRA and CDR2 YSYEKL. The CDR3 DNA follows: TGCGCCAGCAGCCAAGATAGGGGACAGGGGGCCAGAGAGCAGTACTTC. This encodes CASSQDRGQGAREQYF.

This clone was detected a few times. The V call is TRBV18, the J call TRBJ2-6, with TRBD2 as a possible D gene (6 bases). This CDR3 is 16 amino acids long. Trimming took off 3 bases at V and 0 bases at J, with 9 bases between the two ends. Germline lookup yields CDR1 KGHSH and CDR2 LQKENI. As DNA, the CDR3 is TGTGCCAGCTCACCTCGGGGGAACTCTGGGGCCAACGTCCTGACTTTC. Its protein product is CASSPRGNSGANVLTF.

The chain is built from TRBV21-1 and TRBJ2-3; the table gives TRBD2 as D, unverified against the DNA. TRBV21-1 is labeled a pseudogene. This CDR3 has 19 amino acids. The CDR3 DNA is TGTGCCAGCAGCAAGGAAAGGCTAGCGGGGGGTCCATGCACAGATACGCAGTATTTT. Residues: CASSKERLAGGPCTDTQYF.

The chain links TRBV19 to TRBJ1-1; D remains unclear. Germline-derived CDR1 and CDR2 are LNHDA and SQIVND (reference sequence). The CDR3 spans 13 residues. The ends were cut back, 6 bases at V and 7 bases at J, with 15 bases in the middle. The CDR3: CASSSAGWGEAFF. The CDR3 DNA reads TGTGCCAGTAGCTCGGCGGGGTGGGGTGAAGCTTTCTTT.

The chain is built from TRBV21-1 and TRBJ1-5. TRBV21-1 is a documented pseudogene. The CDR3 covers 15 residues. CDR3 DNA sequence: TGTGCCAGCAGCCCCAAGGCCCGGAACAATCAGCCCCAGCATTTT. Its translation is CASSPKARNNQPQHF.

The chain joins TRBV30 to TRBJ1-1; D unclear. Per germline, CDR1 GTSNPN and CDR2 SVGIG (reference sequence). CDR3 length: 13 amino acids. Trimming pared 4 bases from V and 4 bases from J, leaving 13 bases between. CDR3 nucleotides: TGTGCCTGGAATCCGACTGGGTTCACTGAAGCTTTCTTT. Amino acids: CAWNPTGFTEAFF.

The chain combines TRBV28 with TRBJ2-1; 8 bases match TRBD1. The CDR3 contains 14 residues. The V segment lost 6 bases and the J segment 7 bases; nucleotides outside the gene matches: 8. The germline gives CDR1 MDHEN, CDR2 SYDVKM. In DNA, the CDR3 is TGTGCCAGCAGGCCAGGGGGCGCTAGGAATGAGCAGTTCTTC. Its protein product is CASRPGGARNEQFF.

In the case of this clone: Other nucleotide sequences from this sample produce the same CDR3. This sequence joins TRBV19 and TRBJ2-5; 10 bases line up with TRBD2. The V and J ends lost 2 bases and 0 bases, in that order; junction bases with no gene match: 0. CDR3 length: 15 residues. The germline CDR1 and CDR2 sequences are LNHDA and SQIVND (reference sequence). CDR3 sequence: CASSITSGDQETQYF. In DNA, the CDR3 is TGTGCCAGTAGTATAACTAGCGGGGACCAAGAGACCCAGTACTTC.

This clone was seen once. The rearrangement links TRBV7-9 to TRBJ2-1, with TRBD2 identical over 14 bases. V dropped 6 bases and J dropped 7; count of bases not matched to a gene: 5. Germline V gene data show CDR1 as SEHNR and CDR2 as FQNEAQ (reference sequence). This CDR3 contains 15 residues. The CDR3 DNA sequence: TGTGCCAGCAGGGCCGGGACTAGCGGGAGAAATGAGCAGTTCTTC. Amino acid sequence: CASRAGTSGRNEQFF.

The chain employs TRBV7-3 and TRBJ2-1; 8 bases agree with TRBD2. The germline V gene encodes CDR1 SGHTA and CDR2 FQGTGA. The V gene end was trimmed by 5 bases and the J gene end by 4 bases; junction bases not matched to a gene: 7. This CDR3 region has 15 residues. Here the CDR3 reads CASSGGTRAYNEQFF. Here the CDR3 DNA reads TGTGCCAGCAGCGGAGGGACTAGGGCTTACAATGAGCAGTTCTTC.

CDR3 in amino acids: CASRGTRHYEQYF. The CDR3 nucleotides read TGTGCCAGCAGGGGGACACGCCACTACGAGCAGTACTTC. The chain uses TRBV2 and TRBJ2-7; a weak D match, TRBD1 (6 bases). The V end lost 6 bases, the J end lost 3 bases, and 12 bases lay between the germline ends. This CDR3 spans 13 amino acids. Germline-derived CDR1 and CDR2 are SNHLY and FYNNEI.